This T cell receptor beta chain comes out of a study of cytomegalovirus exposure and HLA in healthy donors. As concerns this clone: Antigen unknown.

Study findings and constraints: While the bulk of TCR sequences proved rare, some public TCRs turned up in many donors. Relative to the approximately 680-donor mean, N-insertions were reportedly fewer in an Asian-associated ancestry cluster in a later analysis.

The PCR made use of 60 Vbeta and 13 Jbeta primers. Assay: immunoSEQ multiplex PCR; the TCRdb copy retains only in-frame clones and omits some. The sample lists more than 150,000 clones, 80% seen once, with about 0.63% in the top ten. The CDR3 is 18 residues long. The V and J ends lost 2 bases and 1 base respectively, with 20 bases between them. Germline V gene data show CDR1 as MNHEY and CDR2 as SMNVEV (reference sequence). J is TRBJ1-1 and V is TRBV27; possibly TRBD1 for D (5 bases). The origin of this receptor is a boy between 5 and 17 years old in good health and CMV-seronegative. The sequencing sample was made of PBMCs. CDR3 amino acids: CASSLLGVEGITNTEAFF. CDR3 bases: TGTGCCAGCAGTTTACTAGGGGTGGAGGGGATTACGAACACTGAAGCTTTCTTT.